A selection of T cell receptor beta chains follows, all from one sample in a study of response to subunit inactivated influenza vaccine. Each CDR3 protein gets one entry after TCRdb re-called the RT-PCR reads with MiXCR. The repertoire holds some 500,000 distinct CDR3 sequences, with approximately 24% as singletons. The starting material was CD4+ T cells sorted from PBMCs, obtained more than 4 days after vaccination. These receptors all come from a man aged 45-65 years who received an inactivated influenza vaccine. Each CDR3 is given with its conserved first and last residue. D genes are given only for firm matches. A row's size may be missing; if present it is once, few, many or a size class.

TRBJ2-2 | TRBV20-1 | - | once | TGCAGTGCTAGAGATATGACGGGGAACACCGGGGAGCTGTTTTTT | CSARDMTGNTGELFF
TRBJ2-7 | TRBV7-9 | - | many | TGTGCCAGCAGCTTCGTGCGGGGAAGTAATTCCTACGAGCAGTACTTC | CASSFVRGSNSYEQYF
TRBJ2-3 | TRBV20-1 | TRBD2 | - | TGCAGTGCTCGATCTGGACTAGCGGGAGGCAAAACGCAGTATTTT | CSARSGLAGGKTQYF
TRBJ1-5 | TRBV24-1 | - | - | TGTGCCACCAGTGACGGCGGCAGAAATCAGCCCCAGCATTTT | CATSDGGRNQPQHF
TRBJ2-3 | TRBV12-3/TRBV12-4 | TRBD2 | many | TGTGCCAGCAGCCGGACTAGACTAGCGGGAGGAACAGATACGCAGTATTTT | CASSRTRLAGGTDTQYF
TRBJ2-1 | TRBV28 | - | - | TGTGCCAGCAAGACCTCCCCACACCCTGGCGGGTTCTACAATGAGCAGTTCTTC | CASKTSPHPGGFYNEQFF
TRBJ1-5 | TRBV12-3/TRBV12-4 | - | few | TGTGCCAGCAGCCCGGTTGGGGCCAATCAGCCCCAGCATTTT | CASSPVGANQPQHF
TRBJ2-2 | TRBV5-1 | TRBD1 | few | TGCGCCAGCAGCACTGAGACAGGGATTAGCACCGGGGAGCTGTTTTTT | CASSTETGISTGELFF
TRBJ1-2 | TRBV12-3/TRBV12-4 | TRBD1 | many | TGTGCCAGCAGTTTGGGACAGGACTATGGCTACACCTTC | CASSLGQDYGYTF
TRBJ2-1 | TRBV7-2 | TRBD2 | - | TGTGCCAGCAGCCCTACCCCTAGCGGGCACCAGTTCTTC | CASSPTPSGHQFF
TRBJ2-7 | TRBV4-2 | TRBD2 | - | TGTGCCAGCAGCCAGTCTAGCGGGACAGCCTACGAGCAGTACTTC | CASSQSSGTAYEQYF
TRBJ2-3 | TRBV20-1 | - | - | TGCAGTGCTAGGGGAGGAAGGGGGAGGGGCCTATCCCCCACAGATACGCAGTATTTT | CSARGGRGRGLSPTDTQYF
TRBJ2-1 | TRBV11-2 | TRBD2 | few | TGTGCCAGCAGCTTAGAACTAGCGGGAGATTATGAGCAGTTCTTC | CASSLELAGDYEQFF
TRBJ2-7 | TRBV4-3 | TRBD2 | - | TGCGCCAGCAGCCAAGATATTCGGGAGGGAACAATCTACGAGCAGTACTTC | CASSQDIREGTIYEQYF